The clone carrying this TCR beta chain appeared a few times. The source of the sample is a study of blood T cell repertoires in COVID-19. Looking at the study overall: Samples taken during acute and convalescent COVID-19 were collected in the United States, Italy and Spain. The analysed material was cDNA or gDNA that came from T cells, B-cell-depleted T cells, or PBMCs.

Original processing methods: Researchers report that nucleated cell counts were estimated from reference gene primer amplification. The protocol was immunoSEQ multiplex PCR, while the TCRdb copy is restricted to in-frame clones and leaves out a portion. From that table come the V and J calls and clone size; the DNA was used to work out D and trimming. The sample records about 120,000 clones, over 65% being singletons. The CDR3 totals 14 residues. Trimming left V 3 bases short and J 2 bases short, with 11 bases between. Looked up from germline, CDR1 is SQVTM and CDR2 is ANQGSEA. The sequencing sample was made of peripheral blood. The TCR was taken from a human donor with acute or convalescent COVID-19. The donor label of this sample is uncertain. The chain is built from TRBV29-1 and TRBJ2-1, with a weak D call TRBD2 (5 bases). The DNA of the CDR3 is TGCAGCGTTGACCGGGGTACCACCTACAATGAGCAGTTCTTC. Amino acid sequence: CSVDRGTTYNEQFF.